This is a list of T cell receptor beta chains from one sample in a study of blood T cell repertoires in COVID-19. Measured with immunoSEQ multiplex PCR; TCRdb has only the in-frame clones, and not every one. The table lists approximately 70,000 clones, about 90% of them singletons. The material sequenced was peripheral blood. Source of these receptors: a human donor in a cohort sampled during active COVID-19. Each CDR3 is given with its conserved first and last residue. Each record gives: J gene, D gene, V gene, clone size, CDR3 DNA, CDR3 protein. A D gene is named only where the DNA matches it firmly. Expanded clones are given a class, and other clones once, few, many or no size at all.

TRBJ2-1 | - | TRBV6-2/TRBV6-3 | - | TGTGCCAGCAGTTCCCGGGATTTTGACAATGAGCAGTTCTTC | CASSSRDFDNEQFF
TRBJ2-7 | - | TRBV3-1/TRBV3-2 | - | TGTGCCAGCAGCCAGGGGGGGCTCCCGGGGGAGCAGTACTTC | CASSQGGLPGEQYF
TRBJ1-1 | - | TRBV11-2 | - | TGTGCCAGCAGCTTAGAGGCGCAAAGGGGCACTGAAGCTTTCTTT | CASSLEAQRGTEAFF
TRBJ1-2 | - | TRBV12-3/TRBV12-4 | once | TGTGCCAGCAGTTTTGGGGGGGGCTATGGCTACACCTTC | CASSFGGGYGYTF
TRBJ2-6 | - | TRBV7-3 | once | TGTGCCAGCAGCCGGTTAACCGGGGCCAACGTCCTGACTTTC | CASSRLTGANVLTF
TRBJ2-1 | TRBD2 | TRBV29-1 | - | TGCAGCGTTCCTCTGGCTAGCGGGGCCAATGAGCAGTTCTTC | CSVPLASGANEQFF
TRBJ2-1 | - | TRBV6-5 | - | TGTGCGGAGGGGGCGCGGAATGAGCAGTTCTTC | CAEGARNEQFF
TRBJ2-1 | TRBD1 | TRBV2 | - | TGTGCCAGCAGGGCGACAGGGGAGCAGTTCTTC | CASRATGEQFF
TRBJ2-2 | - | TRBV2 | - | TGTGCCAGACGGACAGTCGGGGAGCTGTTTTTT | CARRTVGELFF
TRBJ2-1 | TRBD2 | TRBV5-6 | - | TGTGCCAGCAGCTTCGGGGGGGCGTCCTACAATGAGCAGTTCTTC | CASSFGGASYNEQFF
TRBJ2-4 | TRBD2 | TRBV3-1/TRBV3-2 | - | TGTGCCAGCAGCCAAGCCCTAGCGGGGAGTTTAGCCAAAAACATTCAGTACTTC | CASSQALAGSLAKNIQYF
TRBJ2-5 | - | TRBV7-2 | - | TGTGCCAGCAGCTCTTCTAGCTCCGGCATGGCCCAGTACTTC | CASSSSSSGMAQYF
TRBJ2-4 | - | TRBV10-3 | - | TGTGCCACCTCGGGGATGTCGTCCAAAAACATTCAGTACTTC | CATSGMSSKNIQYF
TRBJ1-5 | - | TRBV15 | few | TGTGCCACCAGCAGAGACAGTAGCAATCAGCCCCAGCATTTT | CATSRDSSNQPQHF
TRBJ1-1 | TRBD1 | TRBV28 | few | TGTGCCAGCAGTTTCCCCACCATCAAAAGGACAGGGGACTCCACTGAAGCTTTCTTT | CASSFPTIKRTGDSTEAFF
TRBJ2-1 | TRBD2 | TRBV20-1 | once | TGCGTGACCAGCGGGATCGATGAGCAGTTCTTC | CVTSGIDEQFF
TRBJ2-1 | - | TRBV7-9 | - | TGTGCCAGCAGCAACACAGGTAACCGCTACAATGAGCAGTTCTTC | CASSNTGNRYNEQFF
TRBJ1-5 | - | TRBV27 | - | TGTGCCAGCAGTTCGAACCAGGGTATTGGCAATCAGCCCCAGCATTTT | CASSSNQGIGNQPQHF
TRBJ1-2 | - | TRBV6-5 | few | TGTGCCAGCAGTAGAGACAGAATATATGGCTACACCTTC | CASSRDRIYGYTF
TRBJ2-5 | TRBD2 | TRBV28 | once | TGTGCCAGCTGTCGCAGCGGGGGTCTAGGAGAGACCCAGTACTTC | CASCRSGGLGETQYF
TRBJ1-1 | - | TRBV5-1 | - | TGCGCCAGCAAACTCCAATTCGGGAGCCCCACTGAAGCTTTCTTT | CASKLQFGSPTEAFF
TRBJ2-2 | - | TRBV19 | - | TGTGCCAGTAGTACAGGACAGCTACTAGGGGGGGAGCTGTTTTTT | CASSTGQLLGGELFF
TRBJ2-5 | TRBD2 | TRBV4-1 | once | TGCGCCAGCAGCCAAGATCGGGCTAGCGGGAGCCCTCGAGAGACCCAGTACTTC | CASSQDRASGSPRETQYF
TRBJ1-3 | - | TRBV9 | - | TGTGCCAGCAGTTCGACTGATGTCTCTGGAAACACCATATATTTT | CASSSTDVSGNTIYF
TRBJ1-6 | TRBD1 | TRBV20-1 | - | TGCAGTGCTCTCGGACAGGGAGCCCTCCACTTT | CSALGQGALHF
TRBJ2-3 | TRBD2 | TRBV7-8 | few | TGTGCCAGCAGCTCCCTAGCGGGGATCACAGATACGCAGTATTTT | CASSSLAGITDTQYF
TRBJ2-3 | - | TRBV4-2 | - | TGTGCCAGCAGCCCCCGCGGGCTAGATATCACAGATACGCAGTATTTT | CASSPRGLDITDTQYF
TRBJ2-3 | - | TRBV5-4 | once | TGTGCCAGCAGCCGAAGGGGTGCGCCAACAGATACGCAGTATTTT | CASSRRGAPTDTQYF
TRBJ2-6 | - | TRBV19 | few | TGTGCCAGTAGTATTGGGCCCCCGGGGGCTGGGGCCAACGTCCTGACTTTC | CASSIGPPGAGANVLTF
TRBJ2-2 | - | TRBV4-1 | - | TGCGCCAGCAGCCAAGATGATAGTTGGACCGGGGAGCTGTTTTTT | CASSQDDSWTGELFF
TRBJ2-5 | - | TRBV7-6 | - | TGTGCCAGCAGCTTAGGGTATCTCGGGGAGACCCAGTACTTC | CASSLGYLGETQYF
TRBJ2-3 | - | TRBV7-3 | - | TGTGCCAGCAGCTTAATTCTCAGAGATACGCAGTATTTT | CASSLILRDTQYF
TRBJ2-5 | - | TRBV18 | - | TGTGCCAGCTCACCAAACTTCCAAGAGACCCAGTACTTC | CASSPNFQETQYF
TRBJ2-7 | - | TRBV28 | - | TGTGCCAGCACCGAACTCCTGGGGGAGGCGGCGGACGAGCAGTACTTC | CASTELLGEAADEQYF
TRBJ1-4 | - | TRBV7-8 | - | TGTGCCAGCAGCGCAGACAGTGGCGGCGAAAAACTGTTTTTT | CASSADSGGEKLFF
TRBJ1-2 | TRBD1 | TRBV4-1 | - | TGCGCCAGCAGCCTGGAGGGACAGACTAATGGCTACACCTTC | CASSLEGQTNGYTF
TRBJ2-2 | TRBD2 | TRBV5-4 | - | TGTGCCAGCAGCTTGTTCGGGGGGACGAACACCGGGGAGCTGTTTTTT | CASSLFGGTNTGELFF
TRBJ1-1 | TRBD1 | TRBV28 | - | TGTGCCAGCAGGGCTCCCGGGACAGGGGGCACTGAAGCTTTCTTT | CASRAPGTGGTEAFF
TRBJ1-1 | - | TRBV12-3/TRBV12-4 | once | TGTGCCAGCAGTTTAGTCGTGAACACTGAAGCTTTCTTT | CASSLVVNTEAFF
TRBJ1-2 | - | TRBV5-4 | - | TGTGCCAGCAGTTTTCGACAGCGTGGTGGCTACACCTTC | CASSFRQRGGYTF
TRBJ1-1 | TRBD1 | TRBV14 | - | TGTGCCAGCAGCCAAGACGAGACAGGGCAGTTGGGGAACACTGAAGCTTTCTTT | CASSQDETGQLGNTEAFF
TRBJ2-3 | - | TRBV5-1 | - | TGCGCCAGCAGCGTAGATAGCACAGATACGCAGTATTTT | CASSVDSTDTQYF
TRBJ2-7 | TRBD1 | TRBV5-1 | - | TGCGCCTCTCGACAGGGTTTATCCTACGAGCAGTACTTC | CASRQGLSYEQYF
TRBJ2-3 | - | TRBV7-9 | - | TGTGCCAGCAGCTTAGCCCCCACAACTAGCCCCCTCACAGATACGCAGTATTTT | CASSLAPTTSPLTDTQYF
TRBJ1-3 | TRBD1 | TRBV5-6 | - | TGTGCCAGCAGGTACAGGGGTGGTGGAAACACCATATATTTT | CASRYRGGGNTIYF
TRBJ1-1 | - | TRBV9 | - | TGTGCCAGCAGCGTACTCGGGGAGAACACTGAAGCTTTCTTT | CASSVLGENTEAFF
TRBJ2-1 | TRBD2 | TRBV28 | once | TGTGCCAGCAGCAACAACCCTGGTGCGGGAGTAGCTGAGCAGTTCTTC | CASSNNPGAGVAEQFF
TRBJ2-3 | TRBD2 | TRBV29-1 | - | TGCAGCGTTGGTCCTAGCGGGGGGGCCTTAGATACGCAGTATTTT | CSVGPSGGALDTQYF
TRBJ2-1 | - | TRBV5-4 | - | TGTGCCAGCAGCTTGGTGGGGAGAGACAATGAGCAGTTCTTC | CASSLVGRDNEQFF
TRBJ2-7 | TRBD2 | TRBV18 | - | TGTGCCAGCTCACAAGCGGGGAGGCCCTACGAGCAGTACTTC | CASSQAGRPYEQYF
TRBJ2-1 | TRBD2 | TRBV5-1 | - | TGCGCCAGCAGCTTCACTAGCGGGAATTTCAATGAGCAGTTCTTC | CASSFTSGNFNEQFF
TRBJ2-5 | TRBD2 | TRBV15 | once | TGTGCCACCAGCCCTAATAGCGGGGAAGAGACCCAGTACTTC | CATSPNSGEETQYF
TRBJ1-1 | - | TRBV6-5 | - | TGTGCCAGCTCCGACACCGGGGCGCGGGGCACTGAAGCTTTCTTT | CASSDTGARGTEAFF
TRBJ2-7 | TRBD2 | TRBV7-3 | - | TGTGCCAGCAGCCTATATGCTAGCGGGAGGGCAGGCGAGCAGTACTTC | CASSLYASGRAGEQYF
TRBJ1-1 | TRBD1 | TRBV9 | - | TGTGCCAGCAGCGCTACGACAGGGGTGAACACTGAAGCTTTCTTT | CASSATTGVNTEAFF